One T cell receptor beta chain is described in this entry. Its antigen is undetermined. This sample was taken from a study of cytomegalovirus exposure and HLA in healthy donors. General study findings and limits: The study found most TCR sequences rare, yet found some public TCRs in many donors.

Profiled with immunoSEQ multiplex PCR; TCRdb holds only in-frame clones, not every one. The sample yields hundreds of thousands of clones, roughly 90% seen once. This CDR3 has 17 amino acids. V lost 2 bases and J lost 0; bases outside the gene matches: 6. Germline V gene data show CDR1 as MDHEN and CDR2 as SYDVKM. Sequencing input: PBMCs. This TCR came from a woman aged 18-29 years in good health and CMV-seronegative. The genes are TRBV28 and TRBJ2-1; TRBD1 matches 8 bases. CDR3 amino acids: CASSLVGQGSSYNEQFF. For the CDR3, the DNA is TGTGCCAGCAGTTTAGTCGGACAGGGTAGCTCCTACAATGAGCAGTTCTTC.